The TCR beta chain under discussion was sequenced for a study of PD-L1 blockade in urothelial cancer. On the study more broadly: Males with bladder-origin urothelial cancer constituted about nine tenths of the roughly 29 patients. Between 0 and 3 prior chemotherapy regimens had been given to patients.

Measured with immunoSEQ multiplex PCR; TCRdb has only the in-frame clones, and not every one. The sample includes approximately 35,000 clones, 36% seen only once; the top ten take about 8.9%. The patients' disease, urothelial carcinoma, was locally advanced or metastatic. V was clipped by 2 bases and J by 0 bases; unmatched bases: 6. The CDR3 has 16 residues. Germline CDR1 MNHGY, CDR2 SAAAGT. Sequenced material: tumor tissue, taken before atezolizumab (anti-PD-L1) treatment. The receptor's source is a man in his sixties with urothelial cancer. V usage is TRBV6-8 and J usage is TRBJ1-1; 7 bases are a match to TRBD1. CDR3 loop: CASSYGAGGLNTEAFF. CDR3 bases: TGTGCCAGCAGTTACGGTGCAGGGGGGTTGAACACTGAAGCTTTCTTT.